A few counts support the clone carrying this T cell receptor beta chain. Its antigen is undetermined. Sequencing used immunoSEQ multiplex PCR; TCRdb keeps in-frame clones, though not all of them. This sample has some 4,000 clones, with roughly 50% found just once. The CDR3 covers 15 residues. The germline V gene has CDR1 MGHRA and CDR2 YSYEKL. Trimming shortened V by 4 bases and J by 3 bases, and 13 bases separated the two germline ends. The sample is drawn from a study of Tregs in tolerant kidney transplant recipients. Study findings and constraints: This study did not directly address biological reproducibility. Expanding Tregs on activated donor B cells appeared to best identify donor-specific TCRbeta clones.

Sequenced sample: CD8+ T cells from blood cultured with allogeneic cells. This TCR came from a human donor in good health. V is TRBV4-1 and J is TRBJ1-5; D gene unclear. DNA of the CDR3: TGCGCCAGCAGCCCCCAGACCTACACCAATCAGCCCCAGCATTTT. It is translated as CASSPQTYTNQPQHF.